The present TCR beta chain was sequenced within a study of T cells in Graves' hyperthyroidism and ophthalmopathy. As for the study in general: Peripheral blood samples were taken at initial diagnosis, prior to any treatment. Study-level findings and limits: A model of 13 V-J pairs discriminated ophthalmopathy from stable hyperthyroidism.

Recently diagnosed hyperthyroidism of less than 2 months' duration affected patients aged 18 to 65. The PBMCs studied were ones that came from about 9.9 ml fresh peripheral blood. Comments on this clonotype: Its target is not known.

TCR beta CDR3 regions were amplified from RNA transcripts. First-round RT-PCR targeting the TCR CDR3 was performed with the HTBI primer set. TCRdb re-analysed the multiplex PCR reads in MiXCR, keeping a single row per CDR3 protein. The table has about 360,000 distinct CDR3 sequences, 20% to 25% seen once; the top ten hold roughly 70%. The sequenced sample was blood. The clonotype comes from a man aged 50 to 60 with Graves' hyperthyroidism.

This CDR3 reads CAWSGRDGGNQETQYF. For the CDR3, the DNA is TGTGCCTGGAGTGGTCGGGACGGGGGGAACCAAGAGACCCAGTACTTC. This chain joins TRBV30 and TRBJ2-5, with TRBD2 identical over 7 bases. V lost 1 base and J lost 0; bases outside the gene matches: 8. The CDR3 is made up of 16 amino acids. Germline CDR1 and CDR2: GTSNPN and SVGIG (reference sequence).